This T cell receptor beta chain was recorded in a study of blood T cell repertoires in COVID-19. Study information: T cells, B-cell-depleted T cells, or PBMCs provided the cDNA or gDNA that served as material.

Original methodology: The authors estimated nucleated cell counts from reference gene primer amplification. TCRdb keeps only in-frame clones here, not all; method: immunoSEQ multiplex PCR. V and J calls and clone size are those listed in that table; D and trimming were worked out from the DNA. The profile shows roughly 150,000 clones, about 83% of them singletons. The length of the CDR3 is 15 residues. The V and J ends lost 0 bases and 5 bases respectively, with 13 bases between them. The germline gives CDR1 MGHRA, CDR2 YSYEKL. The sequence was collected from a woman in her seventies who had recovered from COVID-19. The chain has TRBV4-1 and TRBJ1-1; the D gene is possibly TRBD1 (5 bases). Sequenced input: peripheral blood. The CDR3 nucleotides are TGCGCCAGCAGCCAAGATGACAGTGGGTGGACTGAAGCTTTCTTT. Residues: CASSQDDSGWTEAFF.